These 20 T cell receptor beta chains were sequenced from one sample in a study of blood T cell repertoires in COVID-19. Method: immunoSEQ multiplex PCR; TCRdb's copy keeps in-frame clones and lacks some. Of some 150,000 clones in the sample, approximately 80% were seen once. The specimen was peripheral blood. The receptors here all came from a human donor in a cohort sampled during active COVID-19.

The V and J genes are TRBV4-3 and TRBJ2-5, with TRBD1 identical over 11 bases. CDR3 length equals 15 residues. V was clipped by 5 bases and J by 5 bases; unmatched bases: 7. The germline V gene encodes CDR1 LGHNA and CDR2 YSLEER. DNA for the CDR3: TGCGCCAGCAGCAAAGGGACAGGGGGTTACGAGACCCAGTACTTC. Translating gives CASSKGTGGYETQYF.

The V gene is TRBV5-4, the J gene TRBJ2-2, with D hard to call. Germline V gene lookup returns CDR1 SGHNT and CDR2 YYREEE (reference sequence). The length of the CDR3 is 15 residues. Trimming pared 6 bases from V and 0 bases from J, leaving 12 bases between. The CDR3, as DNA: TGTGCCAGCACCATTTCGACTTCGAACACCGGGGAGCTGTTTTTT. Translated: CASTISTSNTGELFF.

CDR3 amino acids: CASSIDRESYGYTF. CDR3 DNA sequence: TGTGCCAGTAGTATAGATAGGGAGAGCTATGGCTACACCTTC. V and J are TRBV19 and TRBJ1-2; D is uncertain. V was pared by 0 bases and J by 4 bases, with 9 bases between. The length of the CDR3 is 14 residues. CDR1 is LNHDA and CDR2 is SQIVND in the germline V gene (reference sequence).

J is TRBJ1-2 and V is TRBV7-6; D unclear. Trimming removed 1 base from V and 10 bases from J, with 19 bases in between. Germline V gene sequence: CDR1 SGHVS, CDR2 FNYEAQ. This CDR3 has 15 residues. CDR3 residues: CASSLDRHLGLIYTF. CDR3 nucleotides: TGTGCCAGCAGCTTAGACCGACACCTCGGCCTAATCTACACCTTC. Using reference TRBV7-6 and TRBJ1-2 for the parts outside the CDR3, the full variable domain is GAGVSQSPRYKVTKRGQDVALRCDPISGHVSLYWYRQALGQGPEFLTYFNYEAQQDKSGLPNDRFSAERPEGSISTLTIQRTEQRDSAMYRCASSLDRHLGLIYTFGSGTRLTVV.

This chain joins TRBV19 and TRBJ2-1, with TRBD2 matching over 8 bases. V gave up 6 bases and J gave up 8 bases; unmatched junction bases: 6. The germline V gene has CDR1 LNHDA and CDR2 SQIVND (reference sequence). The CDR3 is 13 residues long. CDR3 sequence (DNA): TGTGCCAGTAGCCGGGGGGGGGTGTATGAGCAGTTCTTC. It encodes CASSRGGVYEQFF.

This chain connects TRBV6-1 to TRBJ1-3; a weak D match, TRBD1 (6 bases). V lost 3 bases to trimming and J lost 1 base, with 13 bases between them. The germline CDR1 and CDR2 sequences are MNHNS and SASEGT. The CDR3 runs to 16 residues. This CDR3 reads CASSDRGELSGNTIYF. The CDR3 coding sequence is TGTGCCAGCAGTGACAGGGGAGAGTTATCTGGAAACACCATATATTTT.

This CDR3 is CASSQGGVGTDTQYF. The CDR3 nucleotides are TGTGCCAGCAGCCAGGGGGGTGTCGGCACAGATACGCAGTATTTT. The chain couples TRBV7-2 to TRBJ2-3, with D perhaps matching TRBD1 (7 bases). The ends were cut back, 5 bases at V and 1 base at J, with 13 bases in the middle. The CDR3 runs 15 residues. Germline-derived CDR1 and CDR2 are SGHTA and FQGNSA.

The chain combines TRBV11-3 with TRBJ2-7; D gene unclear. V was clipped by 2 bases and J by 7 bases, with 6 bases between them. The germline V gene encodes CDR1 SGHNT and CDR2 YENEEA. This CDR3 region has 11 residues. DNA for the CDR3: TGTGCCAGCAGCTTAATCGGGGAGCAGTACTTC. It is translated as CASSLIGEQYF.

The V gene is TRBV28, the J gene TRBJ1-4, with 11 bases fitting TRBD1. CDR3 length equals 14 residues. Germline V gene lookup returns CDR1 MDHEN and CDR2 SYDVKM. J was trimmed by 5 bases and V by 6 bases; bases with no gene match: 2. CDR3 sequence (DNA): TGTGCCAGCAGGGACAGGGGGCAGAATGAAAAACTGTTTTTT. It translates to CASRDRGQNEKLFF.

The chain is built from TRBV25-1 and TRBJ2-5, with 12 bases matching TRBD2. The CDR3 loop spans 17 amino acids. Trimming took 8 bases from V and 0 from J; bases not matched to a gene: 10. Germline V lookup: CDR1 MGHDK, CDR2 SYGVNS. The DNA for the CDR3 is TGTGCCAGCCTGAAAGGGCTAGCGGGGGGGTACCAAGAGACCCAGTACTTC. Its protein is CASLKGLAGGYQETQYF.

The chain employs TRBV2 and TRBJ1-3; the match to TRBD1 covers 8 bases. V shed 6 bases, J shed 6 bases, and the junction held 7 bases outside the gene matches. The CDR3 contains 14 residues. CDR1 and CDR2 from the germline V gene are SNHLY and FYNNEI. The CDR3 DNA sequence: TGTGCCAGCAGAATGACAGGGGCCTTAAACACCATATATTTT. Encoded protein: CASRMTGALNTIYF.

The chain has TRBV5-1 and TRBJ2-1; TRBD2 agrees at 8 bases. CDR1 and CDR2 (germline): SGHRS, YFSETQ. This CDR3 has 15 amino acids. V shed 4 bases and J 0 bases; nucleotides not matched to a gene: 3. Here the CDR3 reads CASSTGTSSYNEQFF. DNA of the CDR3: TGCGCCAGCAGCACCGGGACTAGCTCCTACAATGAGCAGTTCTTC.

CDR3 DNA: TGTGCCAGCAGGAATCGGGACACGGGGATCTACGAGCAGTACTTC. Amino acids: CASRNRDTGIYEQYF. This chain links TRBV27 with TRBJ2-7, with D possibly TRBD1 on 6 matching bases. Deletions cut 6 bases from V and 3 bases from J, with 18 bases between. This CDR3 spans 15 amino acids. CDR1 is MNHEY and CDR2 is SMNVEV in the germline V gene (reference sequence).

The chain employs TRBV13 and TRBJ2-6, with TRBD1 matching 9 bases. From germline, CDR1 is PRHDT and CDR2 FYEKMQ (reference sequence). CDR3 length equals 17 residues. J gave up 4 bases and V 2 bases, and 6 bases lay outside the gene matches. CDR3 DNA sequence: TGTGCCAGCAGCTTACGGACAGGGGATTTGGGGGCCAACGTCCTGACTTTC. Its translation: CASSLRTGDLGANVLTF. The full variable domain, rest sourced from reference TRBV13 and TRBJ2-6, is AAGVIQSPRHLIKEKRETATLKCYPIPRHDTVYWYQQGPGQDPQFLISFYEKMQSDKGSIPDRFSAQQFSDYHSELNMSSLELGDSALYFCASSLRTGDLGANVLTFGAGSRLTVL.

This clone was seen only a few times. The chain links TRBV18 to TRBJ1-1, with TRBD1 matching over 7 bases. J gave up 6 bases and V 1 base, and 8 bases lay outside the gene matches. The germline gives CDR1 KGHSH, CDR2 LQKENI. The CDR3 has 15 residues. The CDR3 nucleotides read TGTGCCAGCTCACCACGGGGGGACAGTATCTCTGAAGCTTTCTTT. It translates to CASSPRGDSISEAFF. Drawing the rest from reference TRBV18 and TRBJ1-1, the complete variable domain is NAGVMQNPRHLVRRRGQEARLRCSPMKGHSHVYWYRQLPEEGLKFMVYLQKENIIDESGMPKERFSAEFPKEGPSILRIQQVVRGDSAAYFCASSPRGDSISEAFFGQGTRLTVV.

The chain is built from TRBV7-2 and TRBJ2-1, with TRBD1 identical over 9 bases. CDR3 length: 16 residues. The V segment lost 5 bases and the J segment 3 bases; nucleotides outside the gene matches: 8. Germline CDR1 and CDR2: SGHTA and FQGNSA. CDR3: CASSRLGTGRYNEQFF. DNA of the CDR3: TGTGCCAGCAGCCGCCTGGGGACAGGGCGCTACAATGAGCAGTTCTTC.

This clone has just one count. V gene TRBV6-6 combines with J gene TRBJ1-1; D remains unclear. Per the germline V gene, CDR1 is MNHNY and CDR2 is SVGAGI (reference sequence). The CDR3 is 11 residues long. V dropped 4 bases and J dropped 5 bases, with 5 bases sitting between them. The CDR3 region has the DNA TGTGCCAGCAGTTTCACTACTGAAGCTTTCTTT. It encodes CASSFTTEAFF.

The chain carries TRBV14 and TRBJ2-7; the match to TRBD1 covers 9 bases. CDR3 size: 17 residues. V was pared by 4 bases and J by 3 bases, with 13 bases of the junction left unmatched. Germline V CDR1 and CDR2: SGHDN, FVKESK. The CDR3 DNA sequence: TGTGCCAGCAGCCCCGAAAGTAGGGACAGGGCCTACTACGAGCAGTACGTC. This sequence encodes CASSPESRDRAYYEQYV.

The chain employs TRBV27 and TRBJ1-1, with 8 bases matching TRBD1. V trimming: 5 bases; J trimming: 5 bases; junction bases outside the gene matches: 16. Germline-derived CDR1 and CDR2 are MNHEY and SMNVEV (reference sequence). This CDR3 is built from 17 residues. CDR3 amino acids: CASSLRPSGTGSTEAFF. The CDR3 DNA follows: TGTGCCAGCAGTCTCCGCCCCTCCGGGACAGGTTCTACTGAAGCTTTCTTT.

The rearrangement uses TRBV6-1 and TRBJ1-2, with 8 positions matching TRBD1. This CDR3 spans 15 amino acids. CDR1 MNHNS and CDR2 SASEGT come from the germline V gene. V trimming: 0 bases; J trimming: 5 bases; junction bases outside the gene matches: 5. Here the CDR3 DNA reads TGTGCCAGCAGTGAAGCGCGACAGGGGCGGTATGGCTACACCTTC. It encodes CASSEARQGRYGYTF.